This T cell receptor (beta chain) was sequenced during a study of T cells after yellow fever vaccination (dated by TCRdb to between 2017 and 2020). Describing the broader study: Libraries from fractions with low cell numbers were prepared with the SMART-Seq v4 Ultra Low Input RNA kit. The cohort comprised two healthy male donors, one aged 18 to 30 and one aged 30 to 40 years. Blood was drawn at multiple timepoints before and after primary and secondary immunization, with bulk PBMC replicates and cell subsets isolated. To track T-cell clones before and after primary and booster YFV17D yellow fever vaccination, bulk TCR alpha and beta repertoires were sequenced longitudinally.

Turning to this clonotype: What this receptor recognizes is not known. Qualities for individual bases were not recorded, and no much larger clone is one base off.

What the authors observed across the whole study: Most clones expanded after primary vaccination (96% of CD4 and 88% of CD8) were re-detected after the booster, suggesting that broad memory maintenance occurred. Computational filtering was needed because FACS-sorted repertoires could contain abundant contaminating clonotypes from the bulk population. A small fraction of clonotypes showed up in both the CD4 and CD8 compartments, probably as a result of convergent recombination. The secondary T-cell response was found to be weaker but faster than the primary response, with a peak reached on day 5 rather than on day 15. Because the study included only two donors, the extent to which the findings can be generalized is limited.

The CDR1 and CDR2 encoded by the germline V gene are SGHRS and YFSETQ. Reading from cysteine to phenylalanine, the CDR3 counts 14 amino acids. The only DNA kept is the CDR3, 42 bases in frame from the first base. At the junction V is shortened by 4 bases and J by 4 bases; bases outside the gene matches: 5. TCR cDNA was made using 5'RACE template switching, a step that added a universal primer site and unique molecular identifiers. Priming of cDNA synthesis was performed from both the TCR alpha and TCR beta constant segments. Libraries were amplified in two PCR steps, with sample barcodes and sequencing adapters added in the second step. Libraries were sequenced on Illumina HiSeq 2500 (2x100 bp) or NovaSeq (2x150 bp). Regarding the original processing steps: Reads were demultiplexed and collapsed into UMI consensus sequences with MIGEC, and V(D)J alignment was performed with MiXCR. Using edgeR on replicate PBMC samples, clonotypes were called vaccine-responding if FDR was below 0.01 and the log2 fold change was above 5 up to day 15. Bulk clonotypes were assigned CD4 or CD8 identity according to which sequenced CD4 or CD8 repertoire held them at higher abundance. Starting from the raw public reads, TCRdb applied fastp trimming at Q25, assembled clones with MiXCR and retained in-frame beta chains. Every distinct CDR3 protein forms one entry, paired with its most common genes and DNA. These V and J calls derive from TCRdb rather than the authors' analysis. The sample records nearly 350,000 distinct CDR3 sequences, approximately 8% of which are singletons. About 16% of the sample goes to the ten largest clones.

In light of the paper, this sample's treatment or condition label describes: live attenuated yellow fever vaccine strain. At each blood-draw timepoint, two biological replicates of bulk PBMCs were collected. A standard Ficoll-Paque protocol was used to isolate PBMCs from peripheral blood. RNA was extracted with TriZol from bulk PBMCs, CD4 and CD8 fractions, and dextramer-positive and dextramer-negative fractions. The sequence derives from a man aged 18 to 29 who received the YFV17D yellow fever vaccine. This receptor chain uses TRBV5-1 and TRBJ1-1, and 9 junction bases match TRBD1. Sequences were derived from PBMCs, sampled about 49 days after the first yellow fever vaccination. In nucleotide form, the sequence is TGCGCCAGCAGCCCAACGACAGGGGGCACTGAAGCTTTCTTT. This encodes CASSPTTGGTEAFF.